This T cell receptor beta chain is from a study of TIL therapy for anti-PD-1-resistant metastatic lung cancer (dated by TCRdb to the early 2020s). As for the study more broadly: A median age of about 57 years (range roughly 38-75) and a median tumor PD-L1 proportion score of approximately 6.1% were recorded among enrolled patients. Most of the cohort had lung adenocarcinoma, a few tumors were EGFR-mutant and two were ALK-rearranged, and half of the patients were current or former smokers. Across the cohort, whole-exome sequencing showed a median non-synonymous tumor mutation burden of 1.5 mutations per megabase. Clonotypes were tracked across tumor, expanded TIL product and serial blood samples by T cell receptor beta sequencing of tumor and peripheral blood.

The paper's findings and limits, for the study overall: Compared with baseline intratumoral T cells, expanded TIL cultures were more clonal and less diverse (median clonality about 5.8% vs 31%, p < 0.0001). Because the cohort was highly selected, with more treatment-naive, never-smoker and oncogene-addicted patients than is typical, generalizability is limited. High clonal turnover was observed in TIL culture, with many enriched product clones not detected in the baseline tumor, which suggested clonal contraction rather than faithful expansion. The study protocol defined all tumor marker inferences as exploratory.

TCR beta CDR3 regions were amplified from genomic DNA by bias-controlled multiplex PCR with the immunoSEQ v3 hsTCRB kit. The TCR libraries were sequenced on an Illumina NextSeq 500 to about 1.8 million read pairs for survey level or roughly 5-6.5 million read pairs for deep level. The study's processing was this. V, D and J genes were assigned, non-productive sequences were removed, and clonality was reported by immunoSEQ Analyzer software. Repertoires of infused TIL and blood were compared using productive Simpson clonality and the Morisita overlap index of productive TRB rearrangements. Held by TCRdb, this immuneACCESS table contains in-frame sequences only and omits some clones. Under half of the omission traces to an unresolved V gene where checked; the cause of the rest is unknown. V and J calls and clone size come straight from that table; D and trimming were deduced from the DNA. The sample has approximately 95,000 clones on record, around three fifths of them singletons. The ten top clones hold approximately 11% of the sample.

The sample's time point, from its label and the paper: pre-treatment sample, taken before nivolumab and TIL therapy. The baseline tumor samples, taken from the same resection that was used to grow TIL, were excised metastases, most often pleural nodules or supraclavicular lymph nodes. Before any PD-1/PD-L1 blockade was given, tumors were harvested, nivolumab was then administered, and patients who progressed went on to receive lymphodepletion, an infusion of expanded TIL, and IL-2. A phase I trial run at two centers enrolled adults with stage 4 NSCLC between 2017 and early 2020. The samples were obtained from a phase I trial that was single-arm and open-label and tested tumor-infiltrating lymphocyte therapy combined with nivolumab in advanced non-small cell lung cancer. Portions of each resected tumor were snap-frozen in liquid nitrogen and were stored at -80 degrees C. Using laser-capture macrodissection, tumor regions of interest were selected on H&E sections, then pulverized into roughly 15 mg aliquots and extracted using Qiagen Allprep kits.

Remarks on this clone: Its antigen is unknown. Per-nucleotide qualities are absent, and no much larger clonotype sits a single base away.

This TCR derives from a person aged 25-80 years with non-small cell lung cancer. Sequenced material: tumor tissue, taken at baseline.

The bases read TGTGCCAGCAGCCTCACTAGCGGGAGTTCCTCAGATACGCAGTATTTT. It is translated as CASSLTSGSSSDTQYF. The chain employs TRBV11-2 and TRBJ2-3, with 11 central nucleotides matching TRBD2. Reading from cysteine to phenylalanine, the CDR3 counts 16 amino acids. Just CDR3 DNA is preserved here, 48 bases in frame from base 1. After removal of 5 bases from V and 4 bases from J, the junction retains 8 bases not matched to a gene. From a lookup of the germline V gene, CDR1 and CDR2 are SGHAT and FQNNGV.